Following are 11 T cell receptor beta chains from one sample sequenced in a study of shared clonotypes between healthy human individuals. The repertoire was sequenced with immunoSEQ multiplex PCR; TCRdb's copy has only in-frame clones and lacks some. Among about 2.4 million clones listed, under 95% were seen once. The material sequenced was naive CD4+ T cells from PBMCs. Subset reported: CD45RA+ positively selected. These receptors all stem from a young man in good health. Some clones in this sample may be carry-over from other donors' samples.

The CDR3 nucleotides are TGTGCCAGCAGCTTAGCTGGCACCCATGAGCAGTTCTTC. Amino acid sequence: CASSLAGTHEQFF. This chain joins TRBV7-2 and TRBJ2-1; D gene ambiguous. The CDR3 sequence is 13 residues long. Germline CDR1 and CDR2: SGHTA and FQGNSA. Trimming took 0 bases from V and 8 from J, leaving 8 bases between them.

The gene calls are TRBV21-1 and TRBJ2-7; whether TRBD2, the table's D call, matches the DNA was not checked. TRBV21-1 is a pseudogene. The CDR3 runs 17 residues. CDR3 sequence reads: CASSTAGLAGVGYEQYF. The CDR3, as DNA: TGTGCCAGCAGCACGGCGGGACTAGCGGGAGTGGGCTACGAGCAGTACTTC.

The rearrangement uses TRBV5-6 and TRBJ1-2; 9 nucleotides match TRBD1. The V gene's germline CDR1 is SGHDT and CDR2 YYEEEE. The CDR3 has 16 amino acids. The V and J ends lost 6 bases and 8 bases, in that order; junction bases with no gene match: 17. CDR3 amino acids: CASTGGDRAARAGYTF. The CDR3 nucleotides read TGTGCCAGCACCGGGGGGGACAGGGCGGCTCGGGCCGGCTACACCTTC.

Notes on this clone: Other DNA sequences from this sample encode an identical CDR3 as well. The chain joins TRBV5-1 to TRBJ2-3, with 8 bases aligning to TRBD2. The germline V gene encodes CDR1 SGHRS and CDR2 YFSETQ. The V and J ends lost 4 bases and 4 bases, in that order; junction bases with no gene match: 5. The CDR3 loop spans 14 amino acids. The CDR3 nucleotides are TGCGCCAGCAGCCCAACCGGGGGGGCAGATACGCAGTATTTT. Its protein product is CASSPTGGADTQYF.

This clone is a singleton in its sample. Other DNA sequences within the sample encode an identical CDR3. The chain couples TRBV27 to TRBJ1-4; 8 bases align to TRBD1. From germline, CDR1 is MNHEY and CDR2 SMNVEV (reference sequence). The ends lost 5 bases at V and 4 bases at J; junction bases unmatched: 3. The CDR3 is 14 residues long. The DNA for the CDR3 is TGTGCCAGCAGTCGACAGGGGAGTAATGAAAAACTGTTTTTT. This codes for CASSRQGSNEKLFF.

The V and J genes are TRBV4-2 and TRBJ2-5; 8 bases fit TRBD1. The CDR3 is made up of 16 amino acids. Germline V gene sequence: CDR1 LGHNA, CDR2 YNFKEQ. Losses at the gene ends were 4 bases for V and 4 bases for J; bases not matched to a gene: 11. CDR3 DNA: TGTGCCAGCAGCCTTCGGGGACAGGAAGTCCCAGAGACCCAGTACTTC. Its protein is CASSLRGQEVPETQYF.

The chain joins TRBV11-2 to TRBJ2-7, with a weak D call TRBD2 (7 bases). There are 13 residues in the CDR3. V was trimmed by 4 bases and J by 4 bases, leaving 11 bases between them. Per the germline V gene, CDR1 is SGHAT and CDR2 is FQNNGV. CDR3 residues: CASSSGGRYEQYF. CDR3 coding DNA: TGTGCCAGCAGCTCCGGGGGGCGGTACGAGCAGTACTTC. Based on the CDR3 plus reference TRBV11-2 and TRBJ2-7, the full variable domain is EAGVAQSPRYKIIEKRQSVAFWCNPISGHATLYWYQQILGQGPKLLIQFQNNGVVDDSQLPKDRFSAERLKGVDSTLKIQPAKLEDSAVYLCASSSGGRYEQYFGPGTRLTVT.

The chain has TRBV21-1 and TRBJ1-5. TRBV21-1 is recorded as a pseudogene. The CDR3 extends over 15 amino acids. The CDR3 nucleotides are TGTGCCAGCAGCAAACCGACAGGGAGGGATCAGCCCCAGCATTTT. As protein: CASSKPTGRDQPQHF.

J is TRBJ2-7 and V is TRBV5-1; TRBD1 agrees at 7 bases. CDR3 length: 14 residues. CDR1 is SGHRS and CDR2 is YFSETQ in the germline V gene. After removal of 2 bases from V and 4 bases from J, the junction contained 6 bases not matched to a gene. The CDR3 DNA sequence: TGCGCCAGCAGCTTTCGACAGGGTAATTACGAGCAGTACTTC. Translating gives CASSFRQGNYEQYF.

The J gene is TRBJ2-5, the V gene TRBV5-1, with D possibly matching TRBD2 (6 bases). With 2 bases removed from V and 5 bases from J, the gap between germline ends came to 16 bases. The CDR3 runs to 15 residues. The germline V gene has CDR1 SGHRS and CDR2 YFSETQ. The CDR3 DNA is TGCGCCAGCAGCTTTTTCGGCGCACGGGAGGAGACCCAGTACTTC. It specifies CASSFFGAREETQYF. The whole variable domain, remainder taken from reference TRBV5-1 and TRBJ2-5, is KAGVTQTPRYLIKTRGQQVTLSCSPISGHRSVSWYQQTPGQGLQFLFEYFSETQRNKGNFPGRFSGRQFSNSRSEMNVSTLELGDSALYLCASSFFGAREETQYFGPGTRLLVL.

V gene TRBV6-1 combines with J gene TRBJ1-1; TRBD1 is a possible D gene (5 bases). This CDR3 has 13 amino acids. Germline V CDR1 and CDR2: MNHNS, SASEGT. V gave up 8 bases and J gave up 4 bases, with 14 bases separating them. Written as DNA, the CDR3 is TGTGCCAGCTCCCGTGGGGGGTCCACTGAAGCTTTCTTT. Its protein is CASSRGGSTEAFF.